The text below deals with one T cell receptor (beta chain). This clonotype was seen at least ten times. This clone's antigen is unknown. Per-base qualities were not stored, and no clone one base away is much larger. These data are taken from a study of T cells in Graves' hyperthyroidism and ophthalmopathy (dated by TCRdb to about 2019). Context from the whole study: Peripheral blood samples were taken at initial diagnosis, before any treatment was given. TCR V-J signatures able to tell the groups apart were searched for in a discovery cohort of 95 to 100 patients, of whom fewer than 45 had Graves' ophthalmopathy and roughly 57 had stable Graves' hyperthyroidism. An independent validation cohort of around 20 hyperthyroidism patients and over 15 patients who later progressed to ophthalmopathy tested prospective prediction of ophthalmopathy. For training and testing, the 95 to 100 patients in the discovery cohort were randomly divided in a 7:3 ratio. The study also compared thyroid tissue and blood T-cell repertoires from several Graves' hyperthyroidism patients. After sampling, hyperthyroidism patients received methimazole starting at 30 mg daily, and ophthalmopathy patients received high-dose intravenous methylprednisolone. TCR Vbeta CDR3 sequencing of 120 to 150 peripheral blood samples (43 ophthalmopathy, 75 to 85 hyperthyroidism and some 17 progressor patients) is reported in the paper.

Stable Graves' hyperthyroidism was defined as the absence of progression to ophthalmopathy over 18 months of follow-up. Hyperthyroidism patients were newly diagnosed, had a disease duration of under 2 months, and were aged 18 to 65 years. The study excluded patients with uncontrolled infections, other autoimmune diseases, pregnancy or lactation. Diagnoses were based on clinical symptoms, serum thyroxine and TRAb, thyroid ultrasound and orbital computed tomography. PBMCs were separated from 10 ml of fresh peripheral blood using Ficoll-Paque density gradient centrifugation. Total RNA was extracted using Trizol reagent, and RNA quality was assessed on an Agilent 2100 Bioanalyzer. Overall study outcomes, separate from this receptor: Most expanded thyroid clonotypes (frequency above 0.001) were also detected in blood, a finding suggesting that blood repertoires may reflect thyroid immune responses. No statistical method was used to fix the sample size in advance, and group allocation was not hidden from the investigators. In cross-validation, a model built on a 13 V-J signature told ophthalmopathy apart from stable hyperthyroidism with approximately 90% sensitivity and 81% to 82% specificity, and in testing the same model reached 80%/75%. In validation, progression to ophthalmopathy was predicted by the model with almost 71% sensitivity and under 85% specificity, a median of around 6.5 months before onset.

CDR1 and CDR2 are drawn from the germline V gene: SGHRS, YFSETQ. V and J lose 4 bases and 3 bases, and a span of 19 bases separates them. Taken from cysteine to phenylalanine, the CDR3 has 16 residues. CDR3 DNA only is kept here, 48 bases in frame from base 1. The TCR beta CDR3 regions were amplified from the RNA transcripts. The TCR CDR3 was subjected to a first round of RT-PCR using the HTBI primer set and the Qiagen OneStep RT-PCR kit. Libraries were constructed in a second round of multiplex PCR, after which size selection and purification were performed. Libraries were sequenced paired-end with 100 bp reads on an Illumina HiSeq2000. Under the source paper's analysis protocol: Raw data were processed with SOAPnuke, discarding reads with adapters, uncalled bases, mean Phred below 15, or no exact constant-primer or identifier match. COPE v1.2.5 was used to merge high-quality paired reads, and clonotypes were defined as unique nucleotide sequences. Clonotypes were aligned to IMGT TRBV, TRBD and TRBJ reference segments using MiTCR v1.1. Only V-J combinations with frequency above 0.0001, covering 99% to 99.2% of repertoires, were analysed. A TCS score was defined as the ratio between F50 (clonal expansion) and ExV (chaos), using BLOSUM62-based TCRdist between CDR3 peptides within each V-J. Welch's t-statistics and random forest reduced 500 to 550 V-J features to 10 to 15, which were used in a naive Bayes classifier (R e1071). TCRdb reprocessed the public reads (quality trimming at Q25 with fastp, clone calling with MiXCR) and kept in-frame beta chains. Duplicate CDR3 protein sequences are folded into a single record with the most common DNA and genes. TCRdb, rather than the study authors, made the V and J calls. In all, the sample holds a few hundred thousand distinct CDR3 sequences, and roughly 13% of those were seen once. The ten largest account for approximately 5.3% of the sample.

The sequenced material came from blood. The chain was built from TRBV5-1 and TRBJ1-2; a weak D assignment points to TRBD1 (6 bases agree). The sequence came from a woman aged 18-29 years with Graves' hyperthyroidism. CDR3 region: CASSPGAGTLDYGYTF. In nucleotides, the sequence is TGCGCCAGCAGCCCGGGGGCCGGGACACTCGACTATGGCTACACCTTC.